These 12 T cell receptor beta chains were all obtained from the same sample, sequenced in a study of CD8 T cells in Susac syndrome. cDNA came from around 0.54 to 1 ug RNA primed by random hexamers. TCRdb ran MiXCR on the immunoSEQ multiplex PCR reads and lists one entry per CDR3 protein. Of 200,000 to 300,000 distinct CDR3 sequences listed, 90% to 97% were seen once; the top ten hold around 0.1%. Sequenced input: CD4+ T cells from PBMCs. These receptors all come from a human donor with Susac syndrome.

This clonotype was picked up one time. The rearrangement uses TRBV25-1 and TRBJ1-5, with D unclear. V was trimmed by 3 bases and J by 3 bases, leaving 12 bases between them. The germline gives CDR1 MGHDK, CDR2 SYGVNS. This CDR3 region has 15 residues. In nucleotides, the CDR3 is TGTGCCAGCAGTGACTTGGGCAGTTCCAATCAGCCCCAGCATTTT. Protein sequence: CASSDLGSSNQPQHF.

V gene TRBV20-1 combines with J gene TRBJ2-7; D may be TRBD1 or TRBD2 (5 bases each). V was trimmed by 7 bases and J by 2 bases, leaving 15 bases between them. CDR3 size: 13 residues. Germline CDR1 and CDR2: DFQATT and SNEGSKA (reference sequence). CDR3 nucleotide sequence: TGCAGTGTGGGGGTCGGCCCCACCTACGAGCAGTACTTC. Its translation is CSVGVGPTYEQYF.

The rearrangement uses TRBV20-1 and TRBJ1-2, with TRBD1 matching over 9 bases. The CDR3 totals 14 residues. Germline V CDR1 and CDR2: DFQATT, SNEGSKA (reference sequence). V shed 4 bases and J 1 base; nucleotides not matched to a gene: 4. CDR3 sequence (DNA): TGCAGTGCTATAGGGACAGGGTTTAACTATGGCTACACCTTC. As protein: CSAIGTGFNYGYTF.

V gene TRBV19 combines with J gene TRBJ2-1; D is ambiguous. The CDR3 is made up of 10 amino acids. The V gene lost 3 bases and the J gene lost 13 bases, with 7 bases spanning the gap. Germline V gives CDR1 LNHDA, CDR2 SQIVND (reference sequence). The CDR3 bases are TGTGCCAGTAGTATCCTAGTTCAGTTCTTC. Its protein is CASSILVQFF.

The rearrangement uses TRBV7-9 and TRBJ1-1, with TRBD1 matching over 9 bases. The CDR3 runs to 16 residues. V shed 4 bases, J shed 7 bases, and the junction held 13 bases outside the gene matches. Germline V gene data show CDR1 as SEHNR and CDR2 as FQNEAQ (reference sequence). CDR3 sequence: CASSSATGTGFVEAFF. For the CDR3, the DNA is TGTGCCAGCAGCTCCGCTACCGGGACAGGGTTTGTTGAAGCTTTCTTT.

This chain joins TRBV11-2 and TRBJ2-1, with TRBD2 matching 9 bases. The CDR3 extends over 13 amino acids. V lost 3 bases, J lost 13 bases, and 7 bases stayed unmatched. Germline V gene lookup returns CDR1 SGHAT and CDR2 FQNNGV. This chain's CDR3 is CASSLISSGVQFF. The CDR3 DNA is TGTGCCAGCAGCTTGATATCTAGCGGGGTTCAGTTCTTC.

This rearrangement joins TRBV27 to TRBJ2-6; D uncertain. Germline loops: CDR1 MNHEY, CDR2 SMNVEV (reference sequence). The V end was cut by 5 bases, the J end by 2 bases, with 13 bases between. CDR3 size: 16 residues. CDR3 protein: CASSPLIGPGANVLTF. The CDR3 bases are TGTGCCAGCAGTCCACTAATCGGGCCTGGGGCCAACGTCCTGACTTTC.

This chain uses TRBV6-1 with TRBJ2-1; weak D call: TRBD1 (5 bases). Deletions cut 6 bases from V and 1 base from J, with 25 bases between. The CDR3 is 19 amino acids. Germline values: CDR1 MNHNS, CDR2 SASEGT. The CDR3 reads CASSRTPSLQGSSYNEQFF. The CDR3 nucleotides read TGTGCCAGCAGCCGTACACCTTCCCTGCAGGGTAGTTCCTACAATGAGCAGTTCTTC.

This chain uses TRBV11-1 with TRBJ2-6; D remains unclear. V was trimmed by 3 bases and J by 0 bases, leaving 12 bases between them. Germline lookup yields CDR1 SGHAT and CDR2 FQDESV (reference sequence). The CDR3 has 17 amino acids. The chain's CDR3 is CASSFSDQTSGANVLTF. CDR3 nucleotides: TGTGCCAGCAGCTTCTCCGACCAAACCTCTGGGGCCAACGTCCTGACTTTC.

The V gene is TRBV6-2 or TRBV6-3, the J gene TRBJ2-7; the D is unclear. Trimming removed 7 bases at V and 2 bases at J, with 6 bases between. CDR3 size: 11 residues. Germline V lookup: CDR1 MNHEY, CDR2 SVGEGT. For the CDR3, the DNA is TGTGCCAGCAACTCCCCCTACGAGCAGTACTTC. Translated: CASNSPYEQYF.

The chain is built from TRBV27 and TRBJ2-7, with TRBD2 identical over 8 bases. The CDR3 consists of 13 residues. Trimming took 5 bases from V and 4 from J; bases not matched to a gene: 4. CDR1 MNHEY and CDR2 SMNVEV come from the germline V gene (reference sequence). CDR3 residues: CASSRPSGYEQYF. The DNA of the CDR3 is TGTGCCAGCAGTAGGCCTAGCGGGTACGAGCAGTACTTC.

This chain uses TRBV19 with TRBJ1-5; the match to TRBD1 covers 7 bases. The CDR3 has 13 residues. Germline-derived CDR1 and CDR2 are LNHDA and SQIVND (reference sequence). The V and J ends lost 6 bases and 4 bases, in that order; junction bases with no gene match: 3. In nucleotides, the CDR3 is TGTGCCAGTAGGGACAGGCCAAATCAGCCCCAGCATTTT. The encoded protein is CASRDRPNQPQHF. Filled out from reference TRBV19 and TRBJ1-5, the complete variable domain reads DGGITQSPKYLFRKEGQNVTLSCEQNLNHDAMYWYRQDPGQGLRLIYYSQIVNDFQKGDIAEGYSVSREKKESFPLTVTSAQKNPTAFYLCASRDRPNQPQHFGDGTRLSIL.